Shown below are 8 T cell receptor beta chains from a single sample sequenced in a study of shared clonotypes between healthy human individuals (dated by TCRdb to about 2020). The library was prepared using the immunoSEQ multiplex PCR assay. What TCRdb holds here is the immuneACCESS table cut down to in-frame rearrangements. Part of the clones is not present; checked against another copy, under half of the missing clones reflect an unresolved V gene, and the others are unexplained. In all, the sample holds about 1.5 million clones, and roughly 96% of those were seen once. The ten largest clonotypes hold about 1% of the sample. What was sequenced was naive CD4+ T cells sorted from blood. The sample's cell subset or site label is to be understood as: CD45RA+ positively selected. Receptors originate from a man under 40 in good health.

The CDR3 is CARPKRGDSYYEQYF. The CDR3 DNA sequence: TGTGCCCGACCCAAGCGAGGGGACAGTTACTACGAGCAGTACTTC. The V gene is TRBV21-1, the J gene TRBJ2-7; TRBD1 was called by the table and not checked on the DNA. TRBV21-1 is a pseudogene locus. The CDR3 is made up of 15 amino acids.

The J gene is TRBJ2-3, the V gene TRBV28; D could derive from TRBD1 or TRBD2 (5 bases each). The CDR3 has 17 amino acids. Germline CDR1 reads MDHEN; CDR2 reads SYDVKM. V was shortened by 6 bases and J by 2 bases, with 21 bases between the two germline ends. CDR3 protein: CASRTSTAVQVTDTQYF. For the CDR3, the DNA is TGTGCCAGCAGAACGTCGACAGCGGTCCAAGTCACAGATACGCAGTATTTT.

The rearrangement links TRBV28 to TRBJ1-5; 7 positions match TRBD1. CDR1 is MDHEN, CDR2 SYDVKM, per germline. The ends lost 5 bases at V and 0 bases at J; junction bases unmatched: 4. The CDR3 is 15 amino acids. CDR3 in amino acids: CASSHRGFSNQPQHF. For the CDR3, the DNA is TGTGCCAGCAGTCACAGGGGCTTTAGCAATCAGCCCCAGCATTTT.

CDR3 nucleotides: TGTGCCTGGATCGACCCCAGCGCTGGGGATACGCAGTATTTT. Translation gives CAWIDPSAGDTQYF. The chain couples TRBV30 to TRBJ2-3; D call uncertain. The germline V gene encodes CDR1 GTSNPN and CDR2 SVGIG (reference sequence). Trimming left V 4 bases short and J 6 bases short, with 17 bases between. The CDR3 covers 14 residues.

The genes are TRBV15 and TRBJ2-1; D ambiguous. This CDR3 spans 13 amino acids. The V gene's germline CDR1 is LNHNV and CDR2 YYDKDF (reference sequence). V lost 5 bases to trimming and J lost 7 bases, with 12 bases between them. The CDR3 region is CATSFVRPNEQFF. The CDR3 nucleotides read TGTGCCACCAGCTTTGTTCGGCCGAATGAGCAGTTCTTC. The variable domain in full, completed from reference TRBV15 and TRBJ2-1, reads DAMVIQNPRYQVTQFGKPVTLSCSQTLNHNVMYWYQQKSSQAPKLLFHYYDKDFNNEADTPDNFQSRRPNTSFCFLDIRSPGLGDTAMYLCATSFVRPNEQFFGPGTRLTVL.

The chain has TRBV29-1 and TRBJ1-3, with 8 bases that match TRBD1. Germline V gene lookup returns CDR1 SQVTM and CDR2 ANQGSEA. V lost 7 bases and J lost 2; bases outside the gene matches: 4. The CDR3 runs to 13 residues. DNA of the CDR3: TGCAGCGCATACAGGGGGACTGGAAACACCATATATTTT. Its translation: CSAYRGTGNTIYF. Full variable domain (rest looked up from reference TRBV29-1 and TRBJ1-3): SAVISQKPSRDICQRGTSLTIQCQVDSQVTMMFWYRQQPGQSLTLIATANQGSEATYESGFVIDKFPISRPNLTFSTLTVSNMSPEDSSIYLCSAYRGTGNTIYFGEGSWLTVV.

The rearrangement joins TRBV9 to TRBJ2-1; TRBD1 might be the D (5 bases). V shed 1 base and J shed 4 bases, with 6 bases lying between them. Per the germline V gene, CDR1 is SGDLS and CDR2 is YYNGEE. There are 13 residues in the CDR3. CDR3 loop: CASSVKGYNEQFF. The CDR3 coding sequence is TGTGCCAGCAGCGTAAAGGGGTACAATGAGCAGTTCTTC. The full variable domain, with the rest looked up from reference TRBV9 and TRBJ2-1, is DSGVTQTPKHLITATGQRVTLRCSPRSGDLSVYWYQQSLDQGLQFLIQYYNGEERAKGNILERFSAQQFPDLHSELNLSSLELGDSALYFCASSVKGYNEQFFGPGTRLTVL.

The V and J genes are TRBV5-1 and TRBJ2-1; 7 bases line up with TRBD2. Germline CDR1 is SGHRS and CDR2 is YFSETQ. The CDR3 extends over 14 amino acids. Losses at the gene ends were 4 bases for V and 8 bases for J; bases not matched to a gene: 9. The CDR3 loop reads CASSPTGLYDEQFF. The CDR3 region has the DNA TGCGCCAGCAGCCCGACGGGACTATACGATGAGCAGTTCTTC.